The clone carrying this T cell receptor beta chain was counted only a few times. The antigen remains unidentified. The sample comes from a study of CD8+ T cells in alopecia areata. As for treatment: oral pan-JAK inhibitor, 5-10 mg twice daily. Peripheral blood, together with lesional scalp punch biopsies, was collected from alopecia areata patients. cDNA prepared by RNA extraction and subsequent reverse transcription served as the template for sequencing. The assay was immunoSEQ multiplex PCR, and TCRdb's table has in-frame clones only and misses some. Of 150,000 to 200,000 clones listed, 45% to 75% were seen once; the top ten hold around 3.2%. The germline V gene has CDR1 SQVTM and CDR2 ANQGSEA. This CDR3 spans 13 amino acids. The V end lost 5 bases, the J end lost 5 bases, and 13 bases lay between the germline ends. Study observations and caveats: TCR sharing across patients was less clear than in mice, possibly HLA-related.

V and J are TRBV29-1 and TRBJ1-5, with D uncertain. This clonotype was obtained from a human donor with alopecia areata. Sample: CD4+ T cells sorted from blood, taken at week 4, from a patient treated with tofacitinib. The CDR3 loop is CSVSSARDQPQHF. In DNA, the CDR3 is TGCAGCGTTTCCTCTGCGAGGGATCAGCCCCAGCATTTT.